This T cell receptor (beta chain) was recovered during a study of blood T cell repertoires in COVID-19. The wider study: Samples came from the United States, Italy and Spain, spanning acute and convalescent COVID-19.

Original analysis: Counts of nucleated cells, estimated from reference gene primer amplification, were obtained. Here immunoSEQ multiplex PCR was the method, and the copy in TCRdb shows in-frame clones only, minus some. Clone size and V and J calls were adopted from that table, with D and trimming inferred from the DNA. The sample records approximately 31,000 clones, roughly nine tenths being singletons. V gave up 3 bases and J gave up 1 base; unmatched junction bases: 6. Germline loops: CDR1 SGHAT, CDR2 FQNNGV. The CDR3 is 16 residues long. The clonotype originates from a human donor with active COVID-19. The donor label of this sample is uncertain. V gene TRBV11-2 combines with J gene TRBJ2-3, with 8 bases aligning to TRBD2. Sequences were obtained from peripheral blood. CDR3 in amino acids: CASSFGLAPGTDTQYF. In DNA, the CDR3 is TGTGCCAGCAGCTTCGGACTAGCACCCGGCACAGATACGCAGTATTTT.